Listed below are T cell receptor beta chains from one sample, sequenced in a study of control samples from healthy donors and cancer patients. TCRdb's copy holds only in-frame clones and misses some; the assay was immunoSEQ multiplex PCR. The sample has around 68,000 clones, roughly 84% seen once. Sequencing was done on a sample of blood. The receptors were sampled from a man between 45 and 60 years old in good health. Both conserved end residues are part of each CDR3. A D gene is named only where the DNA matches it firmly. Clone sizes are given selectively: once, few, many, or a class where the clone is expanded.

d_gene	len	abundance	v_gene	j_gene	CDR3aa
TRBD2	16	NA	TRBV24-1	TRBJ2-1	CATSDTTSGAYNEQFF
TRBD1	15	NA	TRBV5-1	TRBJ2-1	CASSWQGAGYNEQFF
NA	15	NA	TRBV5-8	TRBJ1-2	CASSPSAMLGYGYTF
NA	12	few	TRBV28	TRBJ1-2	CASSRNSIGYTF
NA	15	NA	TRBV19	TRBJ1-5	CASTPLGPGNQPQHF
NA	14	NA	TRBV18	TRBJ2-3	CASSPPSDPQRGYF
NA	15	NA	TRBV19	TRBJ1-5	CASSIGRPSNQPQHF
TRBD1	16	few	TRBV11-3	TRBJ2-7	CASSFSNHQGDYEQYF
NA	15	NA	TRBV28	TRBJ1-1	CASKSDVGMDTEAFF
TRBD1	15	NA	TRBV4-3	TRBJ1-1	CASSLDGTGSRKAFF
TRBD1	19	NA	TRBV4-1	TRBJ1-1	CASSQPSGTGLLMNTEAFF
TRBD1	16	NA	TRBV7-2	TRBJ1-5	CASSGGQGARSQPQHF
TRBD1	19	NA	TRBV2	TRBJ1-2	CASTELAGTGGSSGYGYTF
TRBD2	16	once	TRBV5-1	TRBJ2-3	CASTRRLAGASDTQYF
TRBD2	17	NA	TRBV7-2	TRBJ2-3	CASSLRLAHPGTDTQYF
NA	14	NA	TRBV10-2	TRBJ2-5	CASSDWATQETQYF
NA	14	NA	TRBV24-1	TRBJ1-5	CATSDPSHNQPQHF